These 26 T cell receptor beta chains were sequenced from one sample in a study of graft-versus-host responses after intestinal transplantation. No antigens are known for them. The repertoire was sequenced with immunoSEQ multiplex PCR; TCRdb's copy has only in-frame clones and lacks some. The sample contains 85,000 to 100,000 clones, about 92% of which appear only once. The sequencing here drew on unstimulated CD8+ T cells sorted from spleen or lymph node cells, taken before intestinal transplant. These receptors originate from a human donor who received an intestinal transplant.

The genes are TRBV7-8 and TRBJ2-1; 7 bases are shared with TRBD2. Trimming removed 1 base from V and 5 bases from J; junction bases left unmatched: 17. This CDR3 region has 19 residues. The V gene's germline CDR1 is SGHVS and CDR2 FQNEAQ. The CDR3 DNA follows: TGTGCCAGCAGCTTAGAAACCATTATATTGGGAGGGATAAACAATGAGCAGTTCTTC. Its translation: CASSLETIILGGINNEQFF.

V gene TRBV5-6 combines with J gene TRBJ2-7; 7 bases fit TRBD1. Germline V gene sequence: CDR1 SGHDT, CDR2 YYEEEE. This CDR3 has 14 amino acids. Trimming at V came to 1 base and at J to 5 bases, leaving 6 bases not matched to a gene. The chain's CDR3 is CASSLWDRIHEQYF. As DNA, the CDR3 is TGTGCCAGCAGCTTGTGGGACAGAATCCACGAGCAGTACTTC.

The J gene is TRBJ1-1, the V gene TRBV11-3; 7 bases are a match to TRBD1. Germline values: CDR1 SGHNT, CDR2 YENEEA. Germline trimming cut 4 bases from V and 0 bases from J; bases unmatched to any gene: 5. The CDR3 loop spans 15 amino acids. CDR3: CASSSGTAVNTEAFF. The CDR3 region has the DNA TGTGCCAGCAGCTCGGGGACAGCCGTGAACACTGAAGCTTTCTTT.

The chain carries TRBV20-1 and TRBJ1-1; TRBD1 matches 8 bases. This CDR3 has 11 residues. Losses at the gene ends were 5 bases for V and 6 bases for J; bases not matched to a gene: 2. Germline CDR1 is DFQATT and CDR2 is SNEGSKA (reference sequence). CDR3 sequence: CSAPQGAEAFF. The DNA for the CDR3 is TGCAGTGCTCCACAGGGGGCTGAAGCTTTCTTT.

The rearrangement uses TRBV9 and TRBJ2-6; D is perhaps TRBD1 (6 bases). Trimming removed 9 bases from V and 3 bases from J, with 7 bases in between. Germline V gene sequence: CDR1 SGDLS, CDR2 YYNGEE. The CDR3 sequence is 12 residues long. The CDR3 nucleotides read TGTGCCACAGGGGATGGGGCCAACGTCCTGACTTTC. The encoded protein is CATGDGANVLTF.

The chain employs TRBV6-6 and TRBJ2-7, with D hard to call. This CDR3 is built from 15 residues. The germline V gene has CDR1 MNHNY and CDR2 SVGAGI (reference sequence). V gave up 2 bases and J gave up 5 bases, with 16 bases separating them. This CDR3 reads CASSYPREVPHEQYF. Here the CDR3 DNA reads TGTGCCAGCAGTTACCCCAGAGAGGTGCCCCACGAGCAGTACTTC.

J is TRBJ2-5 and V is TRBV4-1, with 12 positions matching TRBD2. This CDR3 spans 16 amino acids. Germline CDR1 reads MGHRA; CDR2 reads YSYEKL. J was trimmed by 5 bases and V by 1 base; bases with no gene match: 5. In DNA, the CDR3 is TGCGCCAGCAGCCAAGCTAGCGGGGGGGCAGGGGAGACCCAGTACTTC. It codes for CASSQASGGAGETQYF.

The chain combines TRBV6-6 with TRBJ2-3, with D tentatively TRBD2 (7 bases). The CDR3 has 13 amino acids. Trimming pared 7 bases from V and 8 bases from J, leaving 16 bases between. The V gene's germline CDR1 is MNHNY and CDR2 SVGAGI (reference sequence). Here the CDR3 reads CASNGGGAPTQYF. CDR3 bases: TGTGCCAGCAATGGAGGGGGGGCCCCTACGCAGTATTTT.

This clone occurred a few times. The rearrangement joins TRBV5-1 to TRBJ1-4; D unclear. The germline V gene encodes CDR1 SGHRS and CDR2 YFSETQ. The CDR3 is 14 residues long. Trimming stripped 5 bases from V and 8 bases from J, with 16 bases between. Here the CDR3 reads CASRSGTGGEKLFF. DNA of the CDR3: TGCGCCAGCAGGTCCGGAACGGGTGGAGAAAAACTGTTTTTT.

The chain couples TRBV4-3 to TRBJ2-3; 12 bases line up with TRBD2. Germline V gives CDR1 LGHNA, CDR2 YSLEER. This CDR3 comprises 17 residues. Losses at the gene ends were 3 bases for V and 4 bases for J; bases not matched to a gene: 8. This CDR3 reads CASSQDSSGGAPDTQYF. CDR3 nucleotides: TGCGCCAGCAGCCAGGACTCTAGCGGGGGGGCCCCAGATACGCAGTATTTT.

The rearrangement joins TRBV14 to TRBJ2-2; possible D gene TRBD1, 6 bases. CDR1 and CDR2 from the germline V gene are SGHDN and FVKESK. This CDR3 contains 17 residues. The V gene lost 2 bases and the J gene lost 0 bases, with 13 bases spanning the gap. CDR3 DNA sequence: TGTGCCAGCAGCCAATATAGAACAGGGACGAACACCGGGGAGCTGTTTTTT. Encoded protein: CASSQYRTGTNTGELFF.

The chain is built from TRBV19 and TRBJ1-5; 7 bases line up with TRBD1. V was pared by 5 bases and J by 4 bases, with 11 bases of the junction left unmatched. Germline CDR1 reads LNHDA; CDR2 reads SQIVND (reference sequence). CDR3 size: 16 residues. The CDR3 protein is CASSATGEVENQPQHF. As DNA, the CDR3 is TGTGCCAGTAGTGCCACAGGGGAGGTGGAAAATCAGCCCCAGCATTTT.

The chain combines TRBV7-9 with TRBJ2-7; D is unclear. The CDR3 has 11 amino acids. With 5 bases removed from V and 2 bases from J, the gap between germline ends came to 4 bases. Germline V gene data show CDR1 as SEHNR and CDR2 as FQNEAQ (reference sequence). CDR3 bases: TGTGCCAGCAGCCTAACCTACGAGCAGTACTTC. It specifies CASSLTYEQYF.

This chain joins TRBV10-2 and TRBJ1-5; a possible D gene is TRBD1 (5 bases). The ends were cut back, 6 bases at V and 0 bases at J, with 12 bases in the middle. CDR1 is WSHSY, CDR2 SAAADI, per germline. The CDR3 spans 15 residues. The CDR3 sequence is CASSDREYSNQPQHF. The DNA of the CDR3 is TGCGCCAGCAGCGACAGAGAGTATAGCAATCAGCCCCAGCATTTT.

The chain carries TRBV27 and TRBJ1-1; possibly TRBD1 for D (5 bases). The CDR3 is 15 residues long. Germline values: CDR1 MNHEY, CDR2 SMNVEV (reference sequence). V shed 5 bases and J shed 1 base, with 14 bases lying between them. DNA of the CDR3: TGTGCCAGCAGTCCTTGGCAGGGATCGAACACTGAAGCTTTCTTT. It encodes CASSPWQGSNTEAFF.

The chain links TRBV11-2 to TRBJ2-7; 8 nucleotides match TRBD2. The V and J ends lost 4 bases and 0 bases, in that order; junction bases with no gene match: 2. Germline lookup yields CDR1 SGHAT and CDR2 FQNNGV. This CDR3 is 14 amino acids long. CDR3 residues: CASSWSGGSYEQYF. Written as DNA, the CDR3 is TGTGCCAGCAGCTGGAGCGGGGGCTCCTACGAGCAGTACTTC.

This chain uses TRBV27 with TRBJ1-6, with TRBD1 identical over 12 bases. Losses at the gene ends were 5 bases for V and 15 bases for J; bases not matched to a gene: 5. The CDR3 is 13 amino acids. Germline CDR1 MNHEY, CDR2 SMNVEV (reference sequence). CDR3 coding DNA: TGTGCCAGCAGTCTGGGACAGGGGGCGATCCTCCACTTT. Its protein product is CASSLGQGAILHF.

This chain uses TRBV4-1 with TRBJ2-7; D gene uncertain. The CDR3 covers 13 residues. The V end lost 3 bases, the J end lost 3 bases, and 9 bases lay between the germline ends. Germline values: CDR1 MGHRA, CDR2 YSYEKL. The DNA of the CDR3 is TGCGCCAGCAGCCACGAACACGACTACGAGCAGTACTTC. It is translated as CASSHEHDYEQYF.

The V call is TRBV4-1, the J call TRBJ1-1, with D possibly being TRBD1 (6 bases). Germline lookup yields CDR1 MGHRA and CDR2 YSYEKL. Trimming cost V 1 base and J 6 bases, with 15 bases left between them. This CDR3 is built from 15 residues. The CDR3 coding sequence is TGCGCCAGCAGCCAAGTGGCGGGGGCCGAAGCTGAAGCTTTCTTT. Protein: CASSQVAGAEAEAFF.

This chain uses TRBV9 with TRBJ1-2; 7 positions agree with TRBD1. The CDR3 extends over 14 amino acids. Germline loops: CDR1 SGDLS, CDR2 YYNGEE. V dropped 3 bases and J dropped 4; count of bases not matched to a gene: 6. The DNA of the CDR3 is TGTGCCAGCAGCGGACCGGGACAGACCTATGGCTACACCTTC. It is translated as CASSGPGQTYGYTF.

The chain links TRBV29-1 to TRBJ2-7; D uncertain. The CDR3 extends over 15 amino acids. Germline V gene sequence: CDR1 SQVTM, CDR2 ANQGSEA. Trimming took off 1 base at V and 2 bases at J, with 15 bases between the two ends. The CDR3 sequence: CSVEVVTVATYEQYF. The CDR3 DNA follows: TGCAGCGTTGAAGTAGTCACAGTCGCAACCTACGAGCAGTACTTC.

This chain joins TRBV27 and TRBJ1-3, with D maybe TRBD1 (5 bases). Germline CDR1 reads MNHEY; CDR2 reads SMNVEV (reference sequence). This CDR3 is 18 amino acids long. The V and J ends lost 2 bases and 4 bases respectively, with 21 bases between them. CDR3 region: CASSLRPPPSGGGNTIYF. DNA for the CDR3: TGTGCCAGCAGTTTAAGACCACCGCCATCGGGGGGAGGAAACACCATATATTTT.

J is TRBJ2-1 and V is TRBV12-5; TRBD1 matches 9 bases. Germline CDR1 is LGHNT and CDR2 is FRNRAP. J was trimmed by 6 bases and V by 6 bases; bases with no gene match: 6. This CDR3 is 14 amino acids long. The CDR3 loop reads CASGFGQGPNEQFF. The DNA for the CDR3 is TGTGCTAGTGGCTTCGGACAGGGGCCCAATGAGCAGTTCTTC.

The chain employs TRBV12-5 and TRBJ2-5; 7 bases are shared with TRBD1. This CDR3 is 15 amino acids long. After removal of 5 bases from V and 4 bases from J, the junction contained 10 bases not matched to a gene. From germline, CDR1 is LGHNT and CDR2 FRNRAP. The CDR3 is CASGMRQGDGETQYF. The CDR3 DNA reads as TGTGCTAGTGGTATGAGACAGGGCGATGGAGAGACCCAGTACTTC.

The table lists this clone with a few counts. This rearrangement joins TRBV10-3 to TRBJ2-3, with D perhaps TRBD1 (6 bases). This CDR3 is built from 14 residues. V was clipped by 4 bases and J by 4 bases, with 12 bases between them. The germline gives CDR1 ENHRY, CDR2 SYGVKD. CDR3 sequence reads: CAISVAGGADTQYF. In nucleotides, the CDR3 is TGTGCCATCAGTGTAGCTGGGGGCGCAGATACGCAGTATTTT.

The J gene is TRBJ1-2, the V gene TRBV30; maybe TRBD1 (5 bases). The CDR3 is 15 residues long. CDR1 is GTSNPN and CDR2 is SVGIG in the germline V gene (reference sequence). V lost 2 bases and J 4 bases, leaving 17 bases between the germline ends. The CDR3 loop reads CAWSWGEEPGYGYTF. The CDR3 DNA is TGTGCCTGGAGTTGGGGCGAGGAGCCGGGCTATGGCTACACCTTC.